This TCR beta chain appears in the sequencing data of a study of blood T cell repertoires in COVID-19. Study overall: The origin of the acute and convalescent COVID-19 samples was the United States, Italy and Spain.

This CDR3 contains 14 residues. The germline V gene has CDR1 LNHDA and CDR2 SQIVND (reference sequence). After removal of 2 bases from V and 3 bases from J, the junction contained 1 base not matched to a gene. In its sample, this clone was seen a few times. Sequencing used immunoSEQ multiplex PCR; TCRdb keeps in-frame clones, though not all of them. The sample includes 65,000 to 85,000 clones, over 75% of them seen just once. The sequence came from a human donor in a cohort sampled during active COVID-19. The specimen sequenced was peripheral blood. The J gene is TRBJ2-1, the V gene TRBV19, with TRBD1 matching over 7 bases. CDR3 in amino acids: CASSIRTGYNEQFF. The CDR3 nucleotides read TGTGCCAGTAGTATAAGGACAGGCTACAATGAGCAGTTCTTC.